The 20 T cell receptor beta chains below were found in one sample sequenced in a study of cytomegalovirus exposure and HLA in healthy donors. Vbeta (60) and Jbeta (13) primers were used in the PCR. Repertoires were generated with immunoSEQ multiplex PCR, while TCRdb's copy carries only in-frame clones and drops some. This table has some 170,000 clones, about four fifths appearing once. The specimen sequenced was PBMCs. The receptors were sampled from a woman between 18 and 29 years old in good health and CMV-seropositive.

The J gene is TRBJ1-1, the V gene TRBV5-4; possibly TRBD1 for D (6 bases). The CDR3 runs 16 residues. The germline gives CDR1 SGHNT, CDR2 YYREEE (reference sequence). With 4 bases removed from V and 1 base from J, the gap between germline ends came to 17 bases. Here the CDR3 DNA reads TGTGCCAGCAGCGGCCGTCAGGGGTGGGGGAACACTGAAGCTTTCTTT. Its protein product is CASSGRQGWGNTEAFF.

V usage is TRBV5-4 and J usage is TRBJ1-6; 7 nucleotides match TRBD1. The CDR3 length is 15 residues. The germline V gene encodes CDR1 SGHNT and CDR2 YYREEE (reference sequence). The V segment lost 4 bases and the J segment 2 bases; nucleotides outside the gene matches: 3. The CDR3 loop is CASSEDRPYNSPLHF. In nucleotides, the CDR3 is TGTGCCAGCAGCGAGGACAGGCCCTATAATTCACCCCTCCACTTT.

V gene TRBV30 combines with J gene TRBJ1-3; maybe TRBD1 (6 bases). V was clipped by 5 bases and J by 0 bases, with 20 bases between them. The germline CDR1 and CDR2 sequences are GTSNPN and SVGIG (reference sequence). The CDR3 length is 17 residues. The CDR3 bases are TGTGCCTGGGACACGACGACAGGCAGCTACTCTGGAAACACCATATATTTT. Translation: CAWDTTTGSYSGNTIYF.

This clone appeared a single time. The J gene is TRBJ2-7, the V gene TRBV5-6; D possibly corresponds to TRBD1 (5 bases). Germline V lookup: CDR1 SGHDT, CDR2 YYEEEE. This CDR3 contains 14 residues. Trimming took 1 base from V and 8 from J, leaving 16 bases between them. The CDR3 coding sequence is TGTGCCAGCAGCTTGCCACAGGTCGGTAGCAAGCAGTACTTC. Amino acid sequence: CASSLPQVGSKQYF. Together with reference TRBV5-6 and TRBJ2-7, the CDR3 gives the full variable domain: DAGVTQSPTHLIKTRGQQVTLRCSPKSGHDTVSWYQQALGQGPQFIFQYYEEEERQRGNFPDRFSGHQFPNYSSELNVNALLLGDSALYLCASSLPQVGSKQYFGPGTRLTVT.

The chain carries TRBV15 and TRBJ2-7; 8 nucleotides match TRBD1. With 3 bases clipped from V and 2 bases from J, the junction kept 6 bases outside the gene matches. The CDR3 has 15 amino acids. Germline CDR1 is LNHNV and CDR2 is YYDKDF (reference sequence). This chain's CDR3 is CATSSTGTGTYEQYF. For the CDR3, the DNA is TGTGCCACCAGCAGCACCGGGACAGGAACCTACGAGCAGTACTTC.

V gene TRBV30 combines with J gene TRBJ2-7; D is uncertain. The CDR3 is 13 residues long. Trimming shortened V by 2 bases and J by 3 bases, and 11 bases separated the two germline ends. The V gene's germline CDR1 is GTSNPN and CDR2 SVGIG (reference sequence). CDR3: CAWSPGFVYEQYF. CDR3 in DNA: TGTGCCTGGAGTCCCGGGTTCGTCTACGAGCAGTACTTC.

The chain combines TRBV28 with TRBJ2-2, with TRBD1 matching 7 bases. The CDR3 consists of 14 residues. Germline lookup yields CDR1 MDHEN and CDR2 SYDVKM. V was clipped by 8 bases and J by 4 bases; unmatched bases: 7. CDR3 sequence: CASLRGQSTGELFF. DNA for the CDR3: TGTGCCAGCCTTCGGGGACAGAGCACCGGGGAGCTGTTTTTT. Supplemented by reference TRBV28 and TRBJ2-2, the full variable domain reads DVKVTQSSRYLVKRTGEKVFLECVQDMDHENMFWYRQDPGLGLRLIYFSYDVKMKEKGDIPEGYSVSREKKERFSLILESASTNQTSMYLCASLRGQSTGELFFGEGSRLTVL.

As DNA, the CDR3 is TGTGCCAGCGGGGGGGTGAGGGGTCAGCCCCAGCATTTT. Translated, it gives CASGGVRGQPQHF. The gene calls are TRBV6-6 and TRBJ1-5; D is perhaps TRBD1 (5 bases). The CDR3 spans 13 residues. Trimming stripped 8 bases from V and 6 bases from J, with 14 bases between. CDR1 is MNHNY, CDR2 SVGAGI, per germline (reference sequence).

This chain connects TRBV2 to TRBJ1-5; 7 positions agree with TRBD1. CDR1 SNHLY and CDR2 FYNNEI come from the germline V gene. J was trimmed by 0 bases and V by 6 bases; bases with no gene match: 5. CDR3 length: 15 residues. In DNA, the CDR3 is TGTGCCAGCAGAAGGGGACAGTATAGCAATCAGCCCCAGCATTTT. Translated: CASRRGQYSNQPQHF.

This chain connects TRBV19 to TRBJ1-2; D ambiguous. The CDR3 sequence is 16 residues long. Germline V lookup: CDR1 LNHDA, CDR2 SQIVND (reference sequence). Trimming took off 3 bases at V and 4 bases at J, with 18 bases between the two ends. For the CDR3, the DNA is TGTGCCAGTAGTATGGGGAGACCGAGCCTGGGCTATGGCTACACCTTC. It yields the protein CASSMGRPSLGYGYTF.

The chain links TRBV9 to TRBJ1-6, with D hard to call. CDR1 and CDR2 from the germline V gene are SGDLS and YYNGEE. Deletions cut 0 bases from V and 11 bases from J, with 21 bases between. The CDR3 runs 17 residues. Here the CDR3 DNA reads TGTGCCAGCAGCGTAGCGCCGCGGCTAGAGGTTCGGACACCCCTCCACTTT. This sequence encodes CASSVAPRLEVRTPLHF.

This clone came up once. The chain combines TRBV15 with TRBJ2-5, with D possibly matching TRBD2 (5 bases). V shed 0 bases and J shed 4 bases, with 12 bases lying between them. The V gene's germline CDR1 is LNHNV and CDR2 YYDKDF (reference sequence). This CDR3 contains 15 residues. The CDR3 DNA follows: TGTGCCACCAGCAGAGATGTCGGGGAAGCAGAGACCCAGTACTTC. As protein: CATSRDVGEAETQYF.

This clone has only one observation. The rearrangement links TRBV27 to TRBJ2-3, with unresolved D. The CDR3 is made up of 13 amino acids. From germline, CDR1 is MNHEY and CDR2 SMNVEV (reference sequence). Trimming shortened V by 3 bases and J by 6 bases, and 10 bases separated the two germline ends. For the CDR3, the DNA is TGTGCCAGCAGTTTTTTTTTCGGGGATACGCAGTATTTT. This translates into CASSFFFGDTQYF.

This chain connects TRBV6-1 to TRBJ2-7; 7 bases map to TRBD2. J was trimmed by 6 bases and V by 6 bases; bases with no gene match: 14. The CDR3 is 15 amino acids. Per germline, CDR1 MNHNS and CDR2 SASEGT. The CDR3 DNA sequence: TGTGCCAGCAGCGAACTCTGGGGGGGGAGGGTCGAGCAGTACTTC. Amino acid sequence: CASSELWGGRVEQYF.

The rearrangement uses TRBV7-8 and TRBJ2-7; unclear D gene. Trimming shortened V by 3 bases and J by 2 bases, and 8 bases separated the two germline ends. CDR3 length: 13 amino acids. Germline assignment: CDR1 SGHVS and CDR2 FQNEAQ. The chain's CDR3 is CASSFRTAYEQYF. DNA for the CDR3: TGTGCCAGCAGCTTTCGAACAGCCTACGAGCAGTACTTC.

This clone appeared a single time. This chain connects TRBV4-2 to TRBJ2-7; 10 positions agree with TRBD1. V lost 4 bases and J lost 5; bases outside the gene matches: 8. There are 15 residues in the CDR3. CDR1 and CDR2 (germline): LGHNA, YNFKEQ. The CDR3 protein is CASSLAGTGVHEQYF. DNA of the CDR3: TGTGCCAGCAGCCTGGCCGGGACAGGGGTCCACGAGCAGTACTTC.

The chain joins TRBV7-2 to TRBJ1-4; D not certain. Trimming removed 7 bases at V and 4 bases at J, with 13 bases between. Germline CDR1 SGHTA, CDR2 FQGNSA. The CDR3 spans 14 residues. The chain's CDR3 is CASKSGVNNEKLFF. CDR3 DNA: TGTGCCAGCAAAAGCGGGGTCAATAATGAAAAACTGTTTTTT.

There are a few counts of this clone. The chain links TRBV15 to TRBJ2-3, with 10 bases aligning to TRBD2. V shed 1 base and J 4 bases; nucleotides not matched to a gene: 5. There are 16 residues in the CDR3. In germline, CDR1 is LNHNV, CDR2 YYDKDF (reference sequence). The CDR3 DNA is TGTGCCACCAGCAGAGCGCTAGCGGGGGTAGCAGATACGCAGTATTTT. It codes for CATSRALAGVADTQYF.

A few counts support this clone. This sequence joins TRBV2 and TRBJ1-1, with no clear D. The CDR3 is 11 residues long. The V end lost 7 bases, the J end lost 5 bases, and 8 bases lay between the germline ends. CDR1 is SNHLY, CDR2 FYNNEI, per germline. CDR3 DNA: TGTGCCAGCAAGAGGAGGACTGAAGCTTTCTTT. This encodes CASKRRTEAFF.

The J gene is TRBJ2-7, the V gene TRBV5-6, with unresolved D. The germline V gene has CDR1 SGHDT and CDR2 YYEEEE. Between the trimmed V and J ends, which lost 2 bases and 0 bases, there was a span of 9 bases. The CDR3 contains 14 residues. The DNA of the CDR3 is TGTGCCAGCAGCTTTCGGGTTGACTCCTACGAGCAGTACTTC. Its translation is CASSFRVDSYEQYF.